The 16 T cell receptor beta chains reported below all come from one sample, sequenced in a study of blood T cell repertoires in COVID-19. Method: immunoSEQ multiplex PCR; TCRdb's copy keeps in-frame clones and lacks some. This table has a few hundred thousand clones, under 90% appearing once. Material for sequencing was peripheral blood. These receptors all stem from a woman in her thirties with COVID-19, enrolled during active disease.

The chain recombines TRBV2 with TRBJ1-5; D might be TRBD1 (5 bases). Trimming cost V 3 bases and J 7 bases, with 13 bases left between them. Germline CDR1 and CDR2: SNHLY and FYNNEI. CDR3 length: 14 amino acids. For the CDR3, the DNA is TGTGCCAGCAGTGAGTTCCAGGGTGGACAGCCCCAGCATTTT. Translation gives CASSEFQGGQPQHF.

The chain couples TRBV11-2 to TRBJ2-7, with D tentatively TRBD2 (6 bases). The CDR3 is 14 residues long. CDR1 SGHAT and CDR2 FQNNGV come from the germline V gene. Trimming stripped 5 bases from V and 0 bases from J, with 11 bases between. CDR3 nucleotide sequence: TGTGCCAGCAGCCACAGGAGGGACTCCTACGAGCAGTACTTC. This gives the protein CASSHRRDSYEQYF.

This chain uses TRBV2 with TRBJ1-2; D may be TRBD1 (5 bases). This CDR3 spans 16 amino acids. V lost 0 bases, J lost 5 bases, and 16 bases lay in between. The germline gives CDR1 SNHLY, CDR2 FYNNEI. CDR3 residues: CASSEALRGEWYGYTF. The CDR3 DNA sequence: TGTGCCAGCAGTGAAGCGCTTCGGGGGGAGTGGTATGGCTACACCTTC.

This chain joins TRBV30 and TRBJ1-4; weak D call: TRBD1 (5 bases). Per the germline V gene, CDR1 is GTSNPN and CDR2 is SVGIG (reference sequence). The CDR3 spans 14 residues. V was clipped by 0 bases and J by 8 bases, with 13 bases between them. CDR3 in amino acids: CAWSVRSRGEKLFF. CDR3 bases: TGTGCCTGGAGTGTACGAAGTAGGGGCGAAAAACTGTTTTTT. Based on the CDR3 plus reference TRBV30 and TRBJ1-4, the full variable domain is SQTIHQWPATLVQPVGSPLSLECTVEGTSNPNLYWYRQAAGRGLQLLFYSVGIGQISSEVPQNLSASRPQDRQFILSSKKLLLSDSGFYLCAWSVRSRGEKLFFGSGTQLSVL.

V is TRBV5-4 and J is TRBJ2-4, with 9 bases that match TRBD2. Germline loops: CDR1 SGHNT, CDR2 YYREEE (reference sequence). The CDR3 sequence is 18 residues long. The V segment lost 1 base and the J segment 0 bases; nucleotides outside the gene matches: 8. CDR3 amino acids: CASSLKPSGNVAKNIQYF. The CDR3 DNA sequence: TGTGCCAGCAGCTTGAAGCCTAGCGGGAACGTAGCCAAAAACATTCAGTACTTC.

CDR3 coding DNA: TGTGCCAGCAGTTTCTACAGGGCGTCGGAGCAGTACTTC. This codes for CASSFYRASEQYF. The chain recombines TRBV12-3 or TRBV12-4 with TRBJ2-7; tentatively, D is TRBD1 (6 bases). Between the trimmed V and J ends, which lost 3 bases and 7 bases, there was a span of 13 bases. The CDR3 length is 13 residues.

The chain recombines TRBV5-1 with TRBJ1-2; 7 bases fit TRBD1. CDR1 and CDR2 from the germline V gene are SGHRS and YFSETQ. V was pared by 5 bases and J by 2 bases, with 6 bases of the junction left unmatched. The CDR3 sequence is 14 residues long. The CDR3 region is CASRLQQGNYGYTF. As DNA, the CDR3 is TGCGCCAGCAGACTACAACAGGGGAACTATGGCTACACCTTC. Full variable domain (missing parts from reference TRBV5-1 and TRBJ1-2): KAGVTQTPRYLIKTRGQQVTLSCSPISGHRSVSWYQQTPGQGLQFLFEYFSETQRNKGNFPGRFSGRQFSNSRSEMNVSTLELGDSALYLCASRLQQGNYGYTFGSGTRLTVV.

The chain's CDR3 is CASSQTRASGQPQHF. The CDR3 DNA reads TGTGCCAGCAGCCAAACCAGGGCCTCAGGGCAGCCCCAGCATTTT. This chain connects TRBV4-2 to TRBJ1-5; D perhaps matches TRBD1 (5 bases). This CDR3 has 15 amino acids. Trimming removed 2 bases from V and 7 bases from J, with 15 bases in between. Germline lookup yields CDR1 LGHNA and CDR2 YNFKEQ.

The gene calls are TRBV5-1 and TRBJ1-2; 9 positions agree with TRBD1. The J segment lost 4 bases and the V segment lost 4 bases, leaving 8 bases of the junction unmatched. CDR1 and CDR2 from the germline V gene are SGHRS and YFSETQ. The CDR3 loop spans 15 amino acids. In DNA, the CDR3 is TGCGCCAGCAGCCGAGACGGACAGGGGATCTATGGCTACACCTTC. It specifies CASSRDGQGIYGYTF.

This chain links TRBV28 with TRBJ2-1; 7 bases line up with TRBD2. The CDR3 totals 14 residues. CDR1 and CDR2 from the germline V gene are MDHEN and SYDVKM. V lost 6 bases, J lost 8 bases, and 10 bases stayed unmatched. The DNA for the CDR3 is TGTGCCAGCAGGAGGTCTAGCGGTGCAGATGAGCAGTTCTTC. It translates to CASRRSSGADEQFF.

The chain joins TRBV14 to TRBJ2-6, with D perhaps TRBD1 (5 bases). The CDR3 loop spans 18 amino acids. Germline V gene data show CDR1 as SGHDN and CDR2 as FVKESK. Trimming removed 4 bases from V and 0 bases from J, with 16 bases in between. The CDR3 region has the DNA TGTGCCAGCAGCCTAGGGGCAGCTTTGTACTCTGGGGCCAACGTCCTGACTTTC. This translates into CASSLGAALYSGANVLTF.

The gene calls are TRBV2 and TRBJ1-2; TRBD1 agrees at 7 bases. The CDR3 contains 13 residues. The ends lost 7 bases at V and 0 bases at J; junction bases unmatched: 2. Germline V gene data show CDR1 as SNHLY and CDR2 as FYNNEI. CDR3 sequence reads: CASTDRANYGYTF. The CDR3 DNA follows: TGTGCCAGCACTGACAGGGCTAACTATGGCTACACCTTC.

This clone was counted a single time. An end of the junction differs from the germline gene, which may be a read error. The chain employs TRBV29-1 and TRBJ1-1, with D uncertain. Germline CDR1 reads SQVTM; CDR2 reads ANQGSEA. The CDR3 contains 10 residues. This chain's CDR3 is CSVTLPRNPF. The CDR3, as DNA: TGCAGCGTTACACTACCTCGAAACCCGTTT.

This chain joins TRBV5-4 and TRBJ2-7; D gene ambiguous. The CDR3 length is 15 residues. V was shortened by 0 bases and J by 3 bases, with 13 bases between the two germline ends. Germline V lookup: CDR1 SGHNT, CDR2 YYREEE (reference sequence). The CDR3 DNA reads TGTGCCAGCAGCTTGGGGGTTACAGCCGGCTACGAGCAGTACTTC. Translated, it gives CASSLGVTAGYEQYF. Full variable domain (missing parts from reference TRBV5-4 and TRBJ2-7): ETGVTQSPTHLIKTRGQQVTLRCSSQSGHNTVSWYQQALGQGPQFIFQYYREEENGRGNFPPRFSGLQFPNYSSELNVNALELDDSALYLCASSLGVTAGYEQYFGPGTRLTVT.

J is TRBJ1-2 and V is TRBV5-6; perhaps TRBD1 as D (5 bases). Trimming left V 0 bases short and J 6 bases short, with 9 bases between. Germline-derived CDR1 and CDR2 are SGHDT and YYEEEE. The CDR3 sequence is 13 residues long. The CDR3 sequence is CASSLAGVDGYTF. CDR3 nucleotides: TGTGCCAGCAGCTTGGCGGGGGTCGATGGCTACACCTTC.

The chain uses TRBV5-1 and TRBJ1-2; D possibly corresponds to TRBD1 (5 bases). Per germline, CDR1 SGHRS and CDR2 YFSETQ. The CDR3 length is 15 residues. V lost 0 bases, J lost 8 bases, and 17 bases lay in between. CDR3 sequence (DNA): TGCGCCAGCAGCTTGGCCGGAGGCAGGGAGGGCGGCTACACCTTC. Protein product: CASSLAGGREGGYTF.